This TCR beta chain came from a study of cytomegalovirus exposure and HLA in healthy donors. CDR3 size: 16 residues. In germline, CDR1 is PRHDT, CDR2 FYEKMQ (reference sequence). With 3 bases clipped from V and 5 bases from J, the junction kept 6 bases outside the gene matches. Comment on this clone: As yet, its antigen is unknown.

With 60 Vbeta and 13 Jbeta primers, the PCR was carried out. Clones were read by immunoSEQ multiplex PCR, and TCRdb kept only the in-frame ones, dropping some. The repertoire consists of approximately 85,000 clones, with approximately 65% occurring once and the leading ten covering 5% to 6.5%. Study-wide findings and caveats: An analysis that was carried out later associated some 17,000 TCR beta sequences with HLA alleles at 0.05 false discovery rate. In a later analysis, productive TCRs from donors in an Asian-associated ancestry cluster reportedly carried fewer N-insertions than the cohort mean. Later analysis revealed greater clonal expansion in HLA-associated TCR beta chains than in equally common others. The majority of CMV-associated TCR beta chains were reported as apparently HLA-restricted in a later analysis.

The chain has TRBV13 and TRBJ2-5; 13 positions match TRBD2. The sample consisted of PBMCs. The sequence came from a woman in her 30s in good health and CMV-seropositive. The CDR3 DNA reads TGTGCCAGCAGCTTGACTAGCGGGGGGCCCTGGGAGACCCAGTACTTC. Translation gives CASSLTSGGPWETQYF.